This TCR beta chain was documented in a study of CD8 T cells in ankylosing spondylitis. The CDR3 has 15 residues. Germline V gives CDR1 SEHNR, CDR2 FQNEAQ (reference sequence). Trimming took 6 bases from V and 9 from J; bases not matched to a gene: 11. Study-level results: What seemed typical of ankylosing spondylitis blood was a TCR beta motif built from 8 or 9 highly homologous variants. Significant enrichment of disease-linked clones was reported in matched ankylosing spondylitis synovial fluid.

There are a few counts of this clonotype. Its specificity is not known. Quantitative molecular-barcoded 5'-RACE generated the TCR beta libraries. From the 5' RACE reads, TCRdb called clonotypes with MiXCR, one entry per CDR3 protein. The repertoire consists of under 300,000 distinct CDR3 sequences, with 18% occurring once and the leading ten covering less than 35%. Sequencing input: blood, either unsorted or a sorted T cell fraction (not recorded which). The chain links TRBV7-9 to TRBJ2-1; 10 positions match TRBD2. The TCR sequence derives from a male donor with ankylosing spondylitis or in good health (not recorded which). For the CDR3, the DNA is TGTGCCAGCAGTCCTAGACGAGTAGCGGGAGGTGAGCAGTTCTTC. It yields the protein CASSPRRVAGGEQFF.